The clone carrying this T cell receptor (beta chain) has just one count. This entry belongs to a study of blood T cell repertoires in COVID-19. The wider study: PBMCs, B-cell-depleted T cells, or T cells were the source of the cDNA or gDNA that made up the material.

The germline V gene has CDR1 MNHEY and CDR2 SVGAGI. Trimming removed 8 bases at V and 1 base at J, with 15 bases between. The CDR3 is 14 residues long. Authors' methods: Amplification from reference gene primers served as the basis for estimated nucleated cell counts. Profiled with immunoSEQ multiplex PCR; TCRdb holds only in-frame clones, not every one. The DNA was the basis for D and trimming; V, J and clone size are from that table. Of roughly 100,000 clones listed, less than 85% were seen once; the top ten hold more than 13%. The sequenced sample was peripheral blood. The sequence derives from a woman aged 60-75 years with acute or convalescent COVID-19. The rearrangement links TRBV6-5 to TRBJ2-7; TRBD2 is a possible D gene (6 bases). This CDR3 is CASSRLAGSYEQYF. The CDR3 region has the DNA TGTGCCAGCTCCCGTCTGGCGGGATCCTACGAGCAGTACTTC.